This TCR beta chain was obtained from a study of blood T cell repertoires in COVID-19. Study overall: Whether acute or convalescent, the COVID-19 samples came from the United States, Italy and Spain. T cells, B-cell-depleted T cells, or PBMCs supplied cDNA or gDNA.

The germline V gene encodes CDR1 LNHDA and CDR2 SQIVND (reference sequence). With 0 bases removed from V and 5 bases from J, the gap between germline ends came to 11 bases. The CDR3 length is 15 residues. How the authors handled the data: Amplified reference gene primers provided the basis for estimating nucleated cell counts. The assay was immunoSEQ multiplex PCR, and TCRdb's table has in-frame clones only and misses some. Clonal size and the V and J genes are those of that table, whereas D and trimming came from the DNA. Here the sample spans under 300,000 clones, roughly nine tenths being singletons.

The specimen was peripheral blood. This chain connects TRBV19 to TRBJ1-5; a possible D gene is TRBD1 (6 bases). The receptor's source is a woman aged 40 to 50 who had recovered from COVID-19. The CDR3 here is CASSIDRGRDQPQHF. CDR3 bases: TGTGCCAGTAGTATAGATAGGGGGAGGGATCAGCCCCAGCATTTT.